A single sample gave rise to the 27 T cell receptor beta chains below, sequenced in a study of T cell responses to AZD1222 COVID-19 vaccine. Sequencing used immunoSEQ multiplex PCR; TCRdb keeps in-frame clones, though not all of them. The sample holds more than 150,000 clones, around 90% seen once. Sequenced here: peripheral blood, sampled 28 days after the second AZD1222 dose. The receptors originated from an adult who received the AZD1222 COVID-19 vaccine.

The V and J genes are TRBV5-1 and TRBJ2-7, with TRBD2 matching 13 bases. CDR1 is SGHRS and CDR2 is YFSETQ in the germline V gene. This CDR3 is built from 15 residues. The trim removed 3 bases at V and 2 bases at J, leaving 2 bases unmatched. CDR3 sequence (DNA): TGCGCCAGCAGCTGGACTAGCGGGGGCCCCTACGAGCAGTACTTC. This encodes CASSWTSGGPYEQYF.

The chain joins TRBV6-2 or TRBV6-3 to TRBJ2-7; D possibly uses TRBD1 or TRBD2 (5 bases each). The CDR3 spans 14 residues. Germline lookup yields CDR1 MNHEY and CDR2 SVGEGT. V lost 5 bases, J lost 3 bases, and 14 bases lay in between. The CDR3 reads CASSTAGASYEQYF. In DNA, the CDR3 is TGTGCCAGCAGTACCGCCGGGGCGAGCTACGAGCAGTACTTC.

The CDR3, as DNA: TGTGCCAGCTCACCTGGGACAGGGGACAATGAGCAGTTCTTC. Its translation is CASSPGTGDNEQFF. The chain recombines TRBV18 with TRBJ2-1, with TRBD1 matching 10 bases. This CDR3 region has 14 residues. The V gene end was trimmed by 3 bases and the J gene end by 5 bases; junction bases not matched to a gene: 1. Looked up from germline, CDR1 is KGHSH and CDR2 is LQKENI. The entire variable domain, with the rest obtained from reference TRBV18 and TRBJ2-1, is as follows: NAGVMQNPRHLVRRRGQEARLRCSPMKGHSHVYWYRQLPEEGLKFMVYLQKENIIDESGMPKERFSAEFPKEGPSILRIQQVVRGDSAAYFCASSPGTGDNEQFFGPGTRLTVL.

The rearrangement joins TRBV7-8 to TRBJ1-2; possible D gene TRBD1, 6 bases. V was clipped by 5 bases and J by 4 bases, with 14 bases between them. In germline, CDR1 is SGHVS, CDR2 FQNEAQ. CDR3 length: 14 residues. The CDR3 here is CASSPTTGFYGYTF. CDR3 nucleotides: TGTGCCAGCAGCCCAACGACAGGTTTCTATGGCTACACCTTC.

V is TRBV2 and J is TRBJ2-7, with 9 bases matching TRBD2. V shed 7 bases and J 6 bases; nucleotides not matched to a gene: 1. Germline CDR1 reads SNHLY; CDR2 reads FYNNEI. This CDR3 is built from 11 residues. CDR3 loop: CASISGSEQYF. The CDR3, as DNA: TGTGCCAGCATTAGCGGGAGCGAGCAGTACTTC.

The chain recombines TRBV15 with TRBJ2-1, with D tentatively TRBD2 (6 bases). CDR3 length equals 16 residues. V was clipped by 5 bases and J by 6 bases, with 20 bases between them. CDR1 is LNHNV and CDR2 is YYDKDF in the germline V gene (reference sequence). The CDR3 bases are TGTGCCACCAGCGTAGGTTCGGGTAGGGAGGTCAATGAGCAGTTCTTC. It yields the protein CATSVGSGREVNEQFF.

CDR3 DNA: TGTGCCAGCAGTTTATCTGGACAGGTCTACGAGCAGTACTTC. This gives the protein CASSLSGQVYEQYF. This chain links TRBV28 with TRBJ2-7; 7 bases are a match to TRBD1. CDR1 is MDHEN, CDR2 SYDVKM, per germline. The CDR3 covers 14 residues. After removal of 1 base from V and 3 bases from J, the junction contained 3 bases not matched to a gene.

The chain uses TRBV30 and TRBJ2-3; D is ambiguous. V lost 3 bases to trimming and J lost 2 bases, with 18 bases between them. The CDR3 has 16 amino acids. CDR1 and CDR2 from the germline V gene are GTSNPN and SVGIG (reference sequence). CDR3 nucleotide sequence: TGTGCCTGGAGCGCCAAGGGAAGGGCGGACACAGATACGCAGTATTTT. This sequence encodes CAWSAKGRADTDTQYF.

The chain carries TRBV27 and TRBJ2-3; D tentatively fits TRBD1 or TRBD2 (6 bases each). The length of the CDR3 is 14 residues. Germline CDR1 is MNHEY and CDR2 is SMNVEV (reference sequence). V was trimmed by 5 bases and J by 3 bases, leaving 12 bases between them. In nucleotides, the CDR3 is TGTGCCAGCAGTCCAGGAGGGGGGACAGATACGCAGTATTTT. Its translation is CASSPGGGTDTQYF.

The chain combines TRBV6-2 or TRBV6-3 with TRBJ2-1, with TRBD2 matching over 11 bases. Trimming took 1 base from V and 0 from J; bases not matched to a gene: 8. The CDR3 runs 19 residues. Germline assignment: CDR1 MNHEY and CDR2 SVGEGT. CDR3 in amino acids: CASSYYLAGGPNSYNEQFF. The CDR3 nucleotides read TGTGCCAGCAGTTACTACCTAGCGGGAGGCCCTAACTCCTACAATGAGCAGTTCTTC.

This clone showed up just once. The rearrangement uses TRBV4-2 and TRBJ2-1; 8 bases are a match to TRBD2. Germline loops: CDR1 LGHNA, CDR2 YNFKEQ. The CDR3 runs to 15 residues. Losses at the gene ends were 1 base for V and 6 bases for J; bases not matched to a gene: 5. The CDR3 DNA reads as TGTGCCAGCAGCCAAGGAGCGGGAGAGAGCAATGAGCAGTTCTTC. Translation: CASSQGAGESNEQFF.

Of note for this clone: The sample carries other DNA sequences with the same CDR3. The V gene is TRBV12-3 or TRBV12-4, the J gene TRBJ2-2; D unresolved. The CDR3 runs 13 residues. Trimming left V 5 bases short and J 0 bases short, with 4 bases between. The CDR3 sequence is CASSTANTGELFF. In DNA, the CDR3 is TGTGCCAGCAGTACAGCGAACACCGGGGAGCTGTTTTTT.

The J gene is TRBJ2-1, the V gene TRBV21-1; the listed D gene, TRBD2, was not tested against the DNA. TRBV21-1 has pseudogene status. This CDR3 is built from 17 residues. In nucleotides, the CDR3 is TGTGCCAGCAGCGCGACTAGCGGGAGAGGGGGGCACAATGAGCAGTTCTTC. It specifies CASSATSGRGGHNEQFF.

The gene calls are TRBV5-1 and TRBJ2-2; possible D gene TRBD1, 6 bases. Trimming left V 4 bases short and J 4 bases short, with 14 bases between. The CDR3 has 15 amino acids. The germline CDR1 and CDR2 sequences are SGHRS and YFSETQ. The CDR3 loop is CASSGSTGGTGELFF. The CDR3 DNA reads TGCGCCAGCAGCGGGTCGACAGGCGGCACCGGGGAGCTGTTTTTT.

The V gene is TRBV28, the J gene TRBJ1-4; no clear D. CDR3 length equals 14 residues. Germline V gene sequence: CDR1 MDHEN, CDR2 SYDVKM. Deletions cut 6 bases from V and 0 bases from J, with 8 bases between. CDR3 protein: CASSDGATNEKLFF. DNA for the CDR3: TGTGCCAGCAGCGACGGGGCAACTAATGAAAAACTGTTTTTT.

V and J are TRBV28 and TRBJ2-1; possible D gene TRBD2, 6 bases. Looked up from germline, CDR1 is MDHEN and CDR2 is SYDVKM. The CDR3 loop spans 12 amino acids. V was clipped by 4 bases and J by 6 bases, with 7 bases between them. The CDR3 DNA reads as TGTGCCAGCAGTTCCGGGGGCAATGAGCAGTTCTTC. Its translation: CASSSGGNEQFF.

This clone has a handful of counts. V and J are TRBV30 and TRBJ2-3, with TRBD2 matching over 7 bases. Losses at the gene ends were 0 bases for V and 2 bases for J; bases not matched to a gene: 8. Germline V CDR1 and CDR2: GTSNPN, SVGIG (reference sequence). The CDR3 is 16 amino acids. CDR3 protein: CAWSVLTGTNTDTQYF. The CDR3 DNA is TGTGCCTGGAGTGTCCTCACCGGGACTAACACAGATACGCAGTATTTT.

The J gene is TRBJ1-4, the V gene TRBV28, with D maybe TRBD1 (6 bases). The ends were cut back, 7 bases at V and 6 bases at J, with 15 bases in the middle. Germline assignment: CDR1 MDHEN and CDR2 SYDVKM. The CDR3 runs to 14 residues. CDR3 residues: CASIAGQGYEKLFF. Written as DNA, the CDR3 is TGTGCCAGCATTGCTGGGCAGGGGTATGAAAAACTGTTTTTT.

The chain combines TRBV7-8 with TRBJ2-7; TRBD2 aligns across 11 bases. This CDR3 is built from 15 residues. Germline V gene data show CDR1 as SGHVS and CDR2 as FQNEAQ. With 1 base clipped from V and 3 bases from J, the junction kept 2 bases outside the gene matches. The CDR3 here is CASSLEGTSGYEQYF. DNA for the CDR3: TGTGCCAGCAGCTTAGAAGGGACTAGCGGCTACGAGCAGTACTTC.

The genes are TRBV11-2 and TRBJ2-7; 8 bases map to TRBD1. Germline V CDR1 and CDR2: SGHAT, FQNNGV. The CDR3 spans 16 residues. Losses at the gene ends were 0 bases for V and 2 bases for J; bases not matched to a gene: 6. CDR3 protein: CASSLDRGLRPYEQYF. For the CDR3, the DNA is TGTGCCAGCAGCTTAGACAGGGGGCTGAGGCCCTACGAGCAGTACTTC.

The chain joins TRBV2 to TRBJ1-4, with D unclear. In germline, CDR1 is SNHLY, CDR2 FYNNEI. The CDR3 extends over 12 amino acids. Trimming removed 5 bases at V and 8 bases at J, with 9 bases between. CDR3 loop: CASSPSSEKLFF. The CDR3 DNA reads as TGTGCCAGCAGTCCTAGTAGCGAAAAACTGTTTTTT.

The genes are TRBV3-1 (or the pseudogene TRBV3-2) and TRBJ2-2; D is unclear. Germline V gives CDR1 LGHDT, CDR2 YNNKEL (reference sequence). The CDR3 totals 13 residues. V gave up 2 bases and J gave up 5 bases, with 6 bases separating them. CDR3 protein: CASSQSGTGELFF. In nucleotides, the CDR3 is TGTGCCAGCAGCCAATCTGGGACCGGGGAGCTGTTTTTT.

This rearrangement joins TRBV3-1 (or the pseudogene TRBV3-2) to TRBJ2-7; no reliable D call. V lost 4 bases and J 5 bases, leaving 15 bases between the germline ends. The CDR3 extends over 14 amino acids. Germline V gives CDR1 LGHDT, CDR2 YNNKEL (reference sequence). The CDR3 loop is CASSPLSTEDEQYF. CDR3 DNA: TGTGCCAGCAGCCCCCTTTCAACCGAGGACGAGCAGTACTTC.

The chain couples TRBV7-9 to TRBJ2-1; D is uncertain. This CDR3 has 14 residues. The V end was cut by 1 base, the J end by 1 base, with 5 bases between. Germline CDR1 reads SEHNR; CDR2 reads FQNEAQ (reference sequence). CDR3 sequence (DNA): TGTGCCAGCAGCTTAGTTGCGTCCTACAATGAGCAGTTCTTC. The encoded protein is CASSLVASYNEQFF.

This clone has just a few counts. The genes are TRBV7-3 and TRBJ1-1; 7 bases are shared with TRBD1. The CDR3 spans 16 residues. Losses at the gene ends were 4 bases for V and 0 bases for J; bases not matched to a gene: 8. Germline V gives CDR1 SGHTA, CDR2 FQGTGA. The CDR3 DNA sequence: TGTGCCAGCAGCTCAATGGAGGGGGCGCTGAACACTGAAGCTTTCTTT. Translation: CASSSMEGALNTEAFF.

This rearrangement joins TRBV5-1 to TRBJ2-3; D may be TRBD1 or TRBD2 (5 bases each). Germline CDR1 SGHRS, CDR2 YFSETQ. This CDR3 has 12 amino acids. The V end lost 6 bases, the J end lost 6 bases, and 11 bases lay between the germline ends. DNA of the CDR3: TGCGCCAGCATAGGGACCTCGGATACGCAGTATTTT. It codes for CASIGTSDTQYF. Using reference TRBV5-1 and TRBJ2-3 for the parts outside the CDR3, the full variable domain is KAGVTQTPRYLIKTRGQQVTLSCSPISGHRSVSWYQQTPGQGLQFLFEYFSETQRNKGNFPGRFSGRQFSNSRSEMNVSTLELGDSALYLCASIGTSDTQYFGPGTRLTVL.

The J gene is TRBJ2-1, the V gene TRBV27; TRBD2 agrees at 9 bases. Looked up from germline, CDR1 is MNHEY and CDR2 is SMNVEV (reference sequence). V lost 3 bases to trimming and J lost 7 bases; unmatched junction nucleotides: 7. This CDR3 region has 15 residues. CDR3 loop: CASSLASGTFNEQFF. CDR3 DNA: TGTGCCAGCAGTTTGGCTAGCGGGACTTTTAATGAGCAGTTCTTC.